This T cell receptor beta chain stems from a study of cytomegalovirus exposure and HLA in healthy donors. Trimming took 6 bases from V and 10 from J, leaving 21 bases between them. Germline CDR1 SNHLY, CDR2 FYNNEI. This CDR3 region has 14 residues. It was with 60 Vbeta and 13 Jbeta primers that the PCR ran. Sequencing was performed with immunoSEQ multiplex PCR; in TCRdb, only in-frame clones are kept and a portion is missing. This sample has some 160,000 clones, with 75% to 90% found just once. The TCR was taken from a woman aged 18-35 years in good health and CMV-seronegative. Sequenced: PBMCs. The gene calls are TRBV2 and TRBJ1-2, with D perhaps matching TRBD1 (5 bases). CDR3 amino acids: CASRGDGSAGTYTF. The DNA for the CDR3 is TGTGCCAGCAGGGGGGATGGAAGCGCGGGGACCTACACCTTC.